This T cell receptor (beta chain) came from a study of T cell changes during pregnancy in multiple sclerosis. This clone was found once. Sequenced by immunoSEQ multiplex PCR; TCRdb stores in-frame clones only, minus some. The sample has about 18,000 clones; more than 75% are singletons. Germline V gene sequence: CDR1 MNHEY, CDR2 SMNVEV (reference sequence). The V gene end was trimmed by 4 bases and the J gene end by 5 bases; junction bases not matched to a gene: 5. The CDR3 runs to 16 residues. The chain combines TRBV27 with TRBJ2-7, with 16 bases lining up with TRBD2. This TCR was sampled from a female donor with multiple sclerosis, enrolled in a pregnancy study. The source was CD8+ T cells from peripheral blood mononuclear cells, collected after pregnancy. CDR3 region: CASSSGLAGGRDEQYF. In DNA form, the CDR3 reads TGTGCCAGCAGTTCGGGACTAGCGGGGGGGCGTGACGAGCAGTACTTC.